The T cell receptor (beta chain) under discussion was sequenced for a study of blood T cell repertoires in COVID-19. Study summary: Sources were T cells, B-cell-depleted T cells, or PBMCs; the material itself was cDNA or gDNA.

Across roughly 25 US areas, participants ranged in age from 18 to 89 years. Participant reports of clinical history set cohort assignment. Assay used: immunoSEQ multiplex PCR; TCRdb lists only in-frame clones, some missing. The table shows about 280,000 clones, with roughly 85% occurring only once. This clonotype originated in a woman in her forties or fifties who had recovered from COVID-19. Material: PBMCs or T cells enriched from blood (not recorded which).

CDR3 DNA sequence: TGCGCCAGCAGCTCCTCAGGGAACTTAAGAAGCACAGATACGCAGTATTTT. It codes for CASSSSGNLRSTDTQYF. The chain joins TRBV5-1 to TRBJ2-3, with D perhaps matching TRBD1 (5 bases). Germline CDR1 SGHRS, CDR2 YFSETQ. The CDR3 contains 17 residues. Trimming stripped 3 bases from V and 0 bases from J, with 17 bases between.